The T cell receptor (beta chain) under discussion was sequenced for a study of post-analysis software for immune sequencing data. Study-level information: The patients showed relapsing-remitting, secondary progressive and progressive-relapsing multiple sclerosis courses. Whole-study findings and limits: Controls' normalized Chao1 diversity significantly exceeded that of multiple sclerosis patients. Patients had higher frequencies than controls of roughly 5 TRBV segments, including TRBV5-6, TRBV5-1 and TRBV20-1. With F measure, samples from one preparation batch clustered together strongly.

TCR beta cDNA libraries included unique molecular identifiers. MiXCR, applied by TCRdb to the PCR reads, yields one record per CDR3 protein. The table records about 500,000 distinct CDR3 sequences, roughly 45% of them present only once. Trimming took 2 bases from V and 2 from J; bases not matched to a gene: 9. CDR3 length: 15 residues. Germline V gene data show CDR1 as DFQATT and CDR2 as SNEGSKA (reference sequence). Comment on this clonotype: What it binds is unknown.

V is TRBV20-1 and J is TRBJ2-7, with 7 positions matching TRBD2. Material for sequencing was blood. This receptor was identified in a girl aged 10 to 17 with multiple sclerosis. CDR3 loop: CSARPLASGTYEQYF. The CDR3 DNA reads TGCAGTGCTAGACCACTAGCGTCCGGGACCTACGAGCAGTACTTC.